These 3 T cell receptor beta chains were sequenced from one sample in a study of T cells in Graves' hyperthyroidism and ophthalmopathy. TCR beta CDR3 sequences were amplified from RNA transcripts. The HTBI primer set drove a first-round RT-PCR of the TCR CDR3. TCRdb processed the multiplex PCR reads anew with MiXCR; each CDR3 protein has one entry. The sample consists of about 380,000 distinct CDR3 sequences, approximately 15% of them appearing once. Specimen: blood. The receptors derive from a woman in her fifties or sixties with Graves' hyperthyroidism.

In this sample, this clonotype turned up many times. The chain is built from TRBV11-2 and TRBJ2-1; 15 nucleotides line up with TRBD2. Germline V gene sequence: CDR1 SGHAT, CDR2 FQNNGV. This CDR3 has 16 residues. J gave up 4 bases and V 6 bases, and 4 bases lay outside the gene matches. CDR3 residues: CASRSGTSGRYNEQFF. In DNA, the CDR3 is TGTGCCAGCAGGTCAGGGACTAGCGGGAGGTACAATGAGCAGTTCTTC. Filled out from reference TRBV11-2 and TRBJ2-1, the complete variable domain reads EAGVAQSPRYKIIEKRQSVAFWCNPISGHATLYWYQQILGQGPKLLIQFQNNGVVDDSQLPKDRFSAERLKGVDSTLKIQPAKLEDSAVYLCASRSGTSGRYNEQFFGPGTRLTVL.

This clonotype appeared many times. The chain has TRBV18 and TRBJ2-2; D call uncertain. Germline loops: CDR1 KGHSH, CDR2 LQKENI. The ends were cut back, 6 bases at V and 3 bases at J, with 5 bases in the middle. The CDR3 contains 12 residues. The CDR3 DNA reads TGTGCCAGCTCCACCGACACCGGGGAGCTGTTTTTT. Translated: CASSTDTGELFF.

This clonotype has just a few counts. The genes are TRBV18 and TRBJ2-5; 7 bases map to TRBD1. CDR1 and CDR2 (germline): KGHSH, LQKENI. The CDR3 loop spans 14 amino acids. The V segment lost 3 bases and the J segment 2 bases; nucleotides outside the gene matches: 3. This chain's CDR3 is CASSPGTEQETQYF. The CDR3 DNA sequence: TGTGCCAGCTCACCGGGGACAGAACAAGAGACCCAGTACTTC. Using reference TRBV18 and TRBJ2-5 for the parts outside the CDR3, the full variable domain is NAGVMQNPRHLVRRRGQEARLRCSPMKGHSHVYWYRQLPEEGLKFMVYLQKENIIDESGMPKERFSAEFPKEGPSILRIQQVVRGDSAAYFCASSPGTEQETQYFGPGTRLLVL.